Listed below are T cell receptor beta chains from one sample, sequenced in a study of T cells after posttransplantation cyclophosphamide. The assay was immunoSEQ multiplex PCR, and TCRdb's table has in-frame clones only and misses some. Among 30,000 to 40,000 clones, roughly 90% were seen once, and the ten largest hold around 14%. Sequences were obtained from PBMCs. The receptors were gathered from a woman aged 40 to 50 with a blood cancer, CMV-positive, and with a related stem cell donor. CDR3s include the opening cysteine and the closing phenylalanine or tryptophan. The D gene is left open where the match is weak. Clone size is not always given. Where it is, it says once, few, many or a class for expanded clones.

V gene	J gene	D gene	clone size	CDR3 protein	CDR3 DNA
TRBV18	TRBJ2-2	-	-	CASSPLSGTGELFF	TGTGCCAGCTCACCCCTATCCGGCACCGGGGAGCTGTTTTTT
TRBV27	TRBJ2-7	TRBD1	-	CASSLYGPLVRTGGSYEQYF	TGTGCCAGCAGTTTATACGGACCACTCGTGCGGACAGGGGGCTCCTACGAGCAGTACTTC
TRBV5-4	TRBJ1-2	TRBD1	-	CASSPGQEVYGYTF	TGTGCCAGCAGCCCTGGACAGGAAGTCTATGGCTACACCTTC
TRBV12-5	TRBJ1-5	-	-	CASGFRPGKGGSSLVQPQHF	TGTGCTAGTGGTTTCCGACCGGGTAAAGGGGGATCGTCACTTGTTCAGCCCCAGCATTTT
TRBV7-8	TRBJ1-6	-	-	CASSFRGYNSPLHF	TGTGCCAGCAGCTTCAGGGGCTATAATTCCCCCCTCCACTTT
TRBV19	TRBJ2-7	-	-	CASSRVGQNYEQYF	TGTGCCAGTAGTCGTGTAGGACAGAACTACGAGCAGTACTTC
TRBV9	TRBJ2-7	TRBD1	-	CASSPGDRGYEQYF	TGTGCCAGCAGCCCAGGGGACAGGGGCTACGAGCAGTACTTC
TRBV19	TRBJ2-5	TRBD1	-	CASTRRGTGLGETQYF	TGTGCCAGTACCCGTCGCGGGACAGGGCTTGGAGAGACCCAGTACTTC
TRBV27	TRBJ2-3	-	once	CASSFRGGPDTQYF	TGTGCCAGCAGTTTCAGGGGTGGGCCAGATACGCAGTATTTT
TRBV11-2	TRBJ2-1	TRBD1	-	CASSFGQGLYNEQFF	TGTGCCAGCAGCTTCGGACAGGGATTGTACAATGAGCAGTTCTTC
TRBV19	TRBJ1-6	-	-	CASSISRQAPNSPLHF	TGTGCCAGTAGTATATCTCGACAGGCTCCTAATTCACCCCTCCACTTT
TRBV2	TRBJ1-2	-	-	CASSDKGVNYGYTF	TGTGCCAGCAGTGATAAGGGGGTTAACTATGGCTACACCTTC
TRBV7-9	TRBJ2-4	TRBD1	-	CASSRGQILSKNIQYF	TGTGCCAGCAGCAGGGGACAGATTTTGTCCAAAAACATTCAGTACTTC
TRBV4-3	TRBJ1-2	-	-	CASSQSGQSNYGYTF	TGCGCCAGCAGCCAAAGTGGACAGTCTAACTATGGCTACACCTTC
TRBV19	TRBJ1-5	TRBD1	-	CASSRQGNQPQHF	TGTGCCAGTAGTAGACAGGGGAATCAGCCCCAGCATTTT
TRBV7-9	TRBJ1-1	TRBD1	-	CASSPEGTGGSRTEAFF	TGTGCCAGCAGCCCAGAGGGGACAGGGGGCTCACGCACTGAAGCTTTCTTT
TRBV13	TRBJ2-5	TRBD2	-	CASSPSLAGGPGETQYF	TGTGCCAGCAGCCCGTCCCTAGCGGGGGGGCCTGGAGAGACCCAGTACTTC
TRBV5-8	TRBJ2-7	-	few	CASSLGTLGGYEQYF	TGTGCCAGCAGCTTGGGGACCCTCGGAGGCTACGAGCAGTACTTC
TRBV21-1	TRBJ2-7	-	-	CADRGEQYF	TGTGCCGACAGGGGCGAGCAGTACTTC
TRBV12-5	TRBJ1-1	TRBD1	-	CASGLRTGARSNTEAFF	TGTGCTAGTGGTTTGAGAACAGGGGCGCGATCGAACACTGAAGCTTTCTTT
TRBV11-2	TRBJ1-2	TRBD1	-	CASSPIRRDRDDGYTF	TGTGCCAGCAGCCCTATTAGAAGGGACAGGGACGACGGCTACACCTTC
TRBV6-5	TRBJ2-7	TRBD1	-	CASKGRTGGEQYF	TGTGCCAGCAAGGGTCGAACAGGGGGGGAGCAGTACTTC
TRBV7-2	TRBJ1-3	-	-	CASSHREGVANTIYF	TGTGCCAGCAGCCACAGGGAAGGAGTTGCAAACACCATATATTTT
TRBV19	TRBJ2-3	TRBD2	-	CASSKWTRGTDTQYF	TGTGCCAGTAGCAAATGGACTAGGGGCACAGATACGCAGTATTTT
TRBV6-1	TRBJ2-7	-	-	CASSDWQDYEQYF	TGTGCCAGCAGTGACTGGCAGGACTACGAGCAGTACTTC
TRBV7-9	TRBJ1-2	-	-	CASSPPGLNYGYTF	TGTGCCAGCAGCCCCCCGGGACTGAACTATGGCTACACCTTC
TRBV18	TRBJ2-1	TRBD1	-	CASSLTGTGWNEQFF	TGTGCCAGCTCACTAACCGGGACAGGGTGGAATGAGCAGTTCTTC
TRBV5-6	TRBJ1-3	-	-	CASSFGRLPSAIYF	TGTGCCAGCAGCTTTGGTCGACTTCCTTCGGCCATATATTTT
TRBV9	TRBJ1-3	TRBD1	-	CASSMTGSHNTIYF	TGTGCCAGCAGCATGACAGGGTCACATAACACCATATATTTT
TRBV6-5	TRBJ2-3	-	-	CASTIRSGSTDTQYF	TGTGCCAGCACTATAAGGAGCGGCAGCACAGATACGCAGTATTTT
TRBV7-3	TRBJ1-1	TRBD1	-	CASSPGTGTEAFF	TGTGCCAGCAGCCCCGGGACAGGGACTGAAGCTTTCTTT
TRBV5-4	TRBJ2-7	TRBD1	-	CASSLPAGQGRFYEQYF	TGTGCCAGCAGCCTACCCGCGGGACAGGGTCGATTCTACGAGCAGTACTTC
TRBV4-2	TRBJ2-6	-	-	CASSQAARAGANVLTF	TGTGCCAGCAGCCAGGCTGCTCGAGCGGGGGCCAACGTCCTGACTTTC
TRBV25-1	TRBJ1-4	-	-	CASSETGFGNEKLFF	TGTGCCAGCAGTGAGACAGGATTCGGTAATGAAAAACTGTTTTTT
TRBV4-2	TRBJ1-2	TRBD1	-	CASSQEGIQGRVSDGYTF	TGTGCCAGCAGCCAAGAAGGTATACAGGGGAGAGTTTCGGATGGCTACACCTTC
TRBV6-5	TRBJ2-6	-	few	CASSLRDSGANVLTF	TGTGCCAGCAGTTTGAGGGACTCTGGGGCCAACGTCCTGACTTTC
TRBV19	TRBJ1-4	-	-	CASNKDRSNEKLFF	TGTGCCAGTAATAAAGACAGGTCTAATGAAAAACTGTTTTTT
TRBV7-3	TRBJ2-3	TRBD2	-	CASSLTMTSGVNTDTQYF	TGTGCCAGCAGCTTAACAATGACTAGCGGGGTCAACACAGATACGCAGTATTTT
TRBV7-2	TRBJ1-5	-	-	CASTLGLNQPQHF	TGTGCCAGCACCCTGGGCCTAAATCAGCCCCAGCATTTT
TRBV2	TRBJ1-5	TRBD1	-	CASRVRDRGNQPQHF	TGTGCCAGCAGGGTCCGGGACAGGGGAAATCAGCCCCAGCATTTT
TRBV5-6	TRBJ1-2	TRBD1	once	CASNEGQTGAVGYTF	TGTGCCAGCAACGAGGGACAGACTGGGGCGGTTGGCTACACCTTC
TRBV20-1	TRBJ2-5	-	-	CSGGGSETQYF	TGCAGTGGAGGCGGGTCCGAGACCCAGTACTTC
TRBV28	TRBJ2-3	TRBD1	-	CATQDRGADTQYF	TGTGCCACCCAGGACAGGGGAGCAGATACGCAGTATTTT
TRBV7-9	TRBJ2-7	TRBD1	-	CASSPRQGTGVYEQYF	TGTGCCAGCAGCCCTCGACAGGGGACGGGTGTGTACGAGCAGTACTTC
TRBV15	TRBJ1-1	TRBD1	-	CATSRLGQGGEAFF	TGTGCCACCAGCAGACTCGGACAGGGTGGTGAAGCTTTCTTT
TRBV11-2	TRBJ2-4	TRBD1	once	CASSLAGGLLAKNIQYF	TGTGCCAGCAGCTTGGCAGGGGGCTTATTGGCCAAAAACATTCAGTACTTC
TRBV15	TRBJ2-1	TRBD2	-	CATSRGWGGEQFF	TGTGCCACCAGCAGAGGGTGGGGGGGTGAGCAGTTCTTC
TRBV19	TRBJ2-1	TRBD1	-	CASSLGTGGQFF	TGTGCCAGTAGTCTCGGTACAGGGGGTCAGTTCTTC
TRBV6-4	TRBJ2-3	TRBD2	few	CASSELAGRTDTQYF	TGTGCCAGCAGCGAACTAGCGGGGCGCACAGATACGCAGTATTTT
TRBV5-5	TRBJ1-5	TRBD1	-	CASSPGQASYQPQHF	TGTGCCAGCAGCCCTGGACAGGCTTCTTATCAGCCCCAGCATTTT